This T cell receptor (beta chain) was recorded in a study of T cell responses to AZD1222 COVID-19 vaccine. Regarding the study as a whole: Targeting of unmutated variant regions was reportedly seen in nearly half of spike-specific TCRs.

Data came from immunoSEQ multiplex PCR; TCRdb stores just in-frame clones and leaves some out. The data contain roughly 180,000 clones, 90% of them seen just once; the ten biggest clones take up roughly 3.1%. About this clone itself: Its antigen is not identified.

The CDR3 has 13 residues. Looked up from germline, CDR1 is LNHNV and CDR2 is YYDKDF (reference sequence). The germline V and J ends were trimmed by 0 bases and 7 bases, with 7 bases remaining between them. This chain joins TRBV15 and TRBJ2-1; D is possibly TRBD2 (5 bases). The clonotype comes from an adult in good health. The source material was peripheral blood, sampled on day 0 of AZD1222 vaccination. The CDR3 DNA is TGTGCCACCAGCAGAGACCGGGGAAATGAGCAGTTCTTC. Protein: CATSRDRGNEQFF. The full variable domain, its missing parts supplied by reference TRBV15 and TRBJ2-1, is DAMVIQNPRYQVTQFGKPVTLSCSQTLNHNVMYWYQQKSSQAPKLLFHYYDKDFNNEADTPDNFQSRRPNTSFCFLDIRSPGLGDTAMYLCATSRDRGNEQFFGPGTRLTVL.